This TCR beta chain was observed in a study of blood T cell repertoires in COVID-19. Study overall: From T cells, B-cell-depleted T cells, or PBMCs came the material, which was cDNA or gDNA.

The germline V gene encodes CDR1 MNHEY and CDR2 SVGAGI. The J segment lost 4 bases and the V segment lost 7 bases, leaving 6 bases of the junction unmatched. The CDR3 is 14 amino acids. Source study methods: By means of reference gene primer amplification, nucleated cell counts were estimated. Here immunoSEQ multiplex PCR was the method, and the copy in TCRdb shows in-frame clones only, minus some. The DNA gave D and trimming, while V, J and clone size come from that table. The table lists about 230,000 clones, around four fifths of them singletons. This sequence was found in a woman in her sixties or seventies with active or convalescent COVID-19. The V call is TRBV6-5, the J call TRBJ1-5; 8 nucleotides match TRBD1. The sample taken for sequencing was peripheral blood. The CDR3 loop reads CASNVQGGNQPQHF. The CDR3 bases are TGTGCCAGCAATGTACAGGGGGGTAATCAGCCCCAGCATTTT.